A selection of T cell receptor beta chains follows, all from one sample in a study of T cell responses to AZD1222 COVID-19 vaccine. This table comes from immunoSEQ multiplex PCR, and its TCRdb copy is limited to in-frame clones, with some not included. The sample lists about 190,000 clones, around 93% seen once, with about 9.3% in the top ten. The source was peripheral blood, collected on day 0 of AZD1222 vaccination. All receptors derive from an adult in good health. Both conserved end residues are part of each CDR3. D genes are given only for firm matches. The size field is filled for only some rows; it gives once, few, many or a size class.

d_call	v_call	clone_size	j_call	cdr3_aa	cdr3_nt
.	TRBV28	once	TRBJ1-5	CASTREGVGSLGAQHF	TGTGCCAGCACCCGCGAGGGGGTTGGTTCCTTGGGAGCCCAGCATTTT
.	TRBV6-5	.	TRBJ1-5	CASRSGARQPQHF	TGTGCCAGCAGATCGGGGGCTCGTCAGCCCCAGCATTTT
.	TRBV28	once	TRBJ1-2	CASRQTGTSYGYTF	TGTGCCAGCAGACAGACCGGGACCTCCTATGGCTACACCTTC
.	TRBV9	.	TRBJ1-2	CASSVDQGAGYGYTF	TGTGCCAGCAGCGTCGACCAGGGCGCTGGCTATGGCTACACCTTC
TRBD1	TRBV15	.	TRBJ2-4	CATSREPGQGYIQYF	TGTGCCACCAGCAGGGAACCGGGACAGGGGTACATTCAGTACTTC
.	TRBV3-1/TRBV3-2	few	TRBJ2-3	CASSLLRGTDTQYF	TGTGCCAGCAGCCTCTTACGAGGCACAGATACGCAGTATTTT
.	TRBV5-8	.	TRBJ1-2	CASSLAGWGTSNLYGYTF	TGTGCCAGCAGCTTGGCCGGGTGGGGCACCTCGAACCTCTATGGCTACACCTTC
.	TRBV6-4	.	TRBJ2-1	CASSAEGSLGNEQFF	TGTGCCAGCAGTGCCGAGGGCTCCTTAGGCAATGAGCAGTTCTTC
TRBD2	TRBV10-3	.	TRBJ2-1	CAISDLGGSPYNEQFF	TGTGCCATCAGTGATCTGGGAGGGAGCCCCTACAATGAGCAGTTCTTC
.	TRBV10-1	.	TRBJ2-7	CASSERGSEQYF	TGCGCCAGCAGTGAAAGAGGGTCCGAGCAGTACTTC
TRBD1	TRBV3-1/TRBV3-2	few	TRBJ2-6	CASSKQGAVTGANVLTF	TGTGCCAGCAGCAAACAGGGGGCGGTGACTGGGGCCAACGTCCTGACTTTC
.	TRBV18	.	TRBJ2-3	CASSPLMGATDTDTQYF	TGTGCCAGCTCACCACTTATGGGCGCGACGGACACAGATACGCAGTATTTT
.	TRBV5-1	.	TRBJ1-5	CASSSDSNQPQHF	TGCGCCAGCAGCTCGGATAGCAATCAGCCCCAGCATTTT
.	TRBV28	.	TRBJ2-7	CASSLPGRHSYEQYF	TGTGCCAGCAGTTTACCGGGGCGCCACTCCTACGAGCAGTACTTC
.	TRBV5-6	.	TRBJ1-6	CASRVRLENSPLHF	TGTGCCAGCAGAGTCAGGCTAGAAAATTCACCCCTCCACTTT
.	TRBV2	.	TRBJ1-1	CASSAPRTRVNTEAFF	TGTGCCAGCAGTGCCCCGAGGACCAGGGTGAACACTGAAGCTTTCTTT
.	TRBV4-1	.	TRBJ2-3	CASSQLLAKLGTDTQYF	TGCGCCAGCAGCCAACTCCTAGCGAAGCTGGGCACAGATACGCAGTATTTT
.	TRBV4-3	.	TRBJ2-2	CASNPTGTGELFF	TGCGCCAGCAACCCCACAGGGACCGGGGAGCTGTTTTTT
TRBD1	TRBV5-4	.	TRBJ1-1	CASSEGTVGNTEAFF	TGTGCCAGCAGCGAAGGGACAGTGGGGAACACTGAAGCTTTCTTT
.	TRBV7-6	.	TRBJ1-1	CASSLGFQEYTEAFF	TGTGCCAGCAGCTTAGGTTTTCAGGAGTACACTGAAGCTTTCTTT
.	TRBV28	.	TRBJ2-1	CASGIRNEQFF	TGTGCCAGCGGCATCCGGAATGAGCAGTTCTTC
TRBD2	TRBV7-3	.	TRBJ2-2	CASSLIAGGSTGELFF	TGTGCCAGCAGCTTAATAGCGGGAGGGTCCACCGGGGAGCTGTTTTTT
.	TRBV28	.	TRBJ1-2	CASSSLTGSGYTF	TGTGCCAGCAGTTCCCTTACAGGGAGTGGCTACACCTTC
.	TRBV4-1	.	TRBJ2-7	CASSHEGGSRNEQYF	TGCGCCAGCAGCCACGAGGGGGGGTCGCGCAACGAGCAGTACTTC
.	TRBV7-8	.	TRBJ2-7	CASSLEVGHLLYEQYF	TGTGCCAGCAGCTTAGAGGTTGGACACCTACTCTACGAGCAGTACTTC
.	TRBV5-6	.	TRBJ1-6	CASSSRVSSYNSPLHF	TGTGCCAGCAGCTCCAGGGTTAGCTCCTATAATTCACCCCTCCACTTT
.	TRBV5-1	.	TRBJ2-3	CASSSAGLGVGTDTQYF	TGCGCCAGCAGCTCGGCTGGCTTGGGAGTCGGGACAGATACGCAGTATTTT
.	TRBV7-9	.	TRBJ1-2	CASDKGLNYGYTF	TGTGCCAGCGATAAAGGACTTAACTATGGCTACACCTTC
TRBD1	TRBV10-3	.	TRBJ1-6	CAISGTENSPLHF	TGTGCCATCTCAGGGACAGAAAATTCACCCCTCCACTTT
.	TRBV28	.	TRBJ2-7	CASSFALYEQYF	TGTGCCAGCAGTTTCGCCCTCTACGAGCAGTACTTC
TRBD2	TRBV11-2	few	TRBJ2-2	CASSLLAGANTGELFF	TGTGCCAGCAGCCTACTAGCGGGGGCAAACACCGGGGAGCTGTTTTTT
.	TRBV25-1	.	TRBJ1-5	CASSVGTGTYHF	.